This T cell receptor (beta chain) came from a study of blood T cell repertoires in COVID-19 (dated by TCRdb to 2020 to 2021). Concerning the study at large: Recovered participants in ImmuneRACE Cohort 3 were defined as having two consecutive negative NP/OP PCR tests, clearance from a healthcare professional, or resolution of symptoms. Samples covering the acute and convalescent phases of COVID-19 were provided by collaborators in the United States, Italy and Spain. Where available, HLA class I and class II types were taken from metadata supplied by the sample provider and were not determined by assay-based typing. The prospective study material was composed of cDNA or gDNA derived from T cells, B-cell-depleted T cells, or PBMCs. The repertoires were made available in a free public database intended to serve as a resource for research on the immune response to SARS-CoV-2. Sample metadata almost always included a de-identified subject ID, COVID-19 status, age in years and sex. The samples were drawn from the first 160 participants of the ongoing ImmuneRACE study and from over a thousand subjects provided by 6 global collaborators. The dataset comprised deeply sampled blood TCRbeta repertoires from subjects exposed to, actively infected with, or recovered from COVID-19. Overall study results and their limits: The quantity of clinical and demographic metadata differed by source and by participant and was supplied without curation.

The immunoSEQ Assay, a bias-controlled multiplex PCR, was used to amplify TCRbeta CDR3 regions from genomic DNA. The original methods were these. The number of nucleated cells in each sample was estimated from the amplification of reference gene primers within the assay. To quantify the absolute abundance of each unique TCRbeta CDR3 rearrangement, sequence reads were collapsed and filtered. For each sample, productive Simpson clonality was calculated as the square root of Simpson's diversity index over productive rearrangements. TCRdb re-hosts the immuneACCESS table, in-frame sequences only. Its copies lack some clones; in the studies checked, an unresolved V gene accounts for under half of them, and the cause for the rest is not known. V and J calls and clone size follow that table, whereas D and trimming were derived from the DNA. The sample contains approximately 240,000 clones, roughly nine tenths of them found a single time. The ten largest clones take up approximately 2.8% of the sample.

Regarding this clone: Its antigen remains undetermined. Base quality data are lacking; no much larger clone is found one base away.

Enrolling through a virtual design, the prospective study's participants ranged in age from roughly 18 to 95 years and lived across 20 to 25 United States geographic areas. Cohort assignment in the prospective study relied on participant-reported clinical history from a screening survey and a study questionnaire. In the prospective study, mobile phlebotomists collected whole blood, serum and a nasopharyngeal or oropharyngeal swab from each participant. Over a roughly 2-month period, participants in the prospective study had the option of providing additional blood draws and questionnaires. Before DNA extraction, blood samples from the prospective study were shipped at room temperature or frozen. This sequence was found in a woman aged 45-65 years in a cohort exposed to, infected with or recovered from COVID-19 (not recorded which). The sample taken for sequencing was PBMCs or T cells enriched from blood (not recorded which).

The DNA reads as follows: TGTGCCAGCAGCTTCCCCAACAGCCTTAATGAAAAACTGTTTTTT. Translation gives CASSFPNSLNEKLFF. Recombination linked TRBV7-9 to TRBJ1-4, with no D gene named confidently. Between the V and J ends, shortened by 3 bases and 4 bases respectively, the junction contains 12 bases. In the germline V gene (reference sequence), CDR1 corresponds to SEHNR and CDR2 to FQNEAQ. From cysteine to phenylalanine, the CDR3 is 15 amino acids long. Just the 45-base CDR3 DNA is kept, in frame starting at base 1. With all but the CDR3 taken from the reference TRBV7-9 and TRBJ1-4 genes, the full variable domain is: DTGVSQNPRHKITKRGQNVTFRCDPISEHNRLYWYRQTLGQGPEFLTYFQNEAQLEKSRLLSDRFSAERPKGSFSTLEIQRTEQGDSAMYLCASSFPNSLNEKLFFGSGTQLSVL.